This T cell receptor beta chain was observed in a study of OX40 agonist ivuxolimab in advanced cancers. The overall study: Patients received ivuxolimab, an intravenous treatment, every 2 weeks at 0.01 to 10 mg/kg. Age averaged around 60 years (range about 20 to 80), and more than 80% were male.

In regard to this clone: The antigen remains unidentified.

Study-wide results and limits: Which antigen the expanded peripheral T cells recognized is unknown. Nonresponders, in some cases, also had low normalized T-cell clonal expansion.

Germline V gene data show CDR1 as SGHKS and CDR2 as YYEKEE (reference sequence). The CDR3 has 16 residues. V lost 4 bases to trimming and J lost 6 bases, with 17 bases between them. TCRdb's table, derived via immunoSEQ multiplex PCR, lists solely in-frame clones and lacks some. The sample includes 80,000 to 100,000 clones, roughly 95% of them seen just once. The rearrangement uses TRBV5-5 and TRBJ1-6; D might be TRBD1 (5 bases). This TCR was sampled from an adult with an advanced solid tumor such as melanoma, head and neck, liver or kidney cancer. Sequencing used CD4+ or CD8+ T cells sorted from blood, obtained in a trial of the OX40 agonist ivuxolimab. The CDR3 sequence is CASSISPGRGNSPLHF. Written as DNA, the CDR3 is TGTGCCAGCAGCATATCCCCGGGACGGGGTAATTCACCCCTCCACTTT.